This note documents a single T cell receptor beta chain sequence. The source of the sample is a study of blood T cell repertoires in COVID-19. Study overall: Acute and convalescent COVID-19 specimens originated in the United States, Italy and Spain. Sources were T cells, B-cell-depleted T cells, or PBMCs; the material itself was cDNA or gDNA.

Under the authors' procedure: Amplification from reference gene primers served as the basis for estimated nucleated cell counts. The repertoire was sequenced with immunoSEQ multiplex PCR; TCRdb's copy has only in-frame clones and lacks some. The V and J calls and clone size come from that table; D and trimming were worked out from the DNA. The sample contains a few hundred thousand clones, around 89% of which appear only once. The V segment lost 2 bases and the J segment 4 bases; nucleotides outside the gene matches: 8. The germline gives CDR1 SGHVS, CDR2 FNYEAQ. The CDR3 spans 15 residues. The source is a woman in her fifties or sixties with acute or convalescent COVID-19. This sequence joins TRBV7-6 and TRBJ2-7; TRBD2 aligns across 7 bases. What was sequenced was peripheral blood. In nucleotides, the CDR3 is TGTGCCAGCAGCTTAACGTGGGAGGGCTCTTACGAGCAGTACTTC. Protein sequence: CASSLTWEGSYEQYF. Together with reference TRBV7-6 and TRBJ2-7, the CDR3 gives the full variable domain: GAGVSQSPRYKVTKRGQDVALRCDPISGHVSLYWYRQALGQGPEFLTYFNYEAQQDKSGLPNDRFSAERPEGSISTLTIQRTEQRDSAMYRCASSLTWEGSYEQYFGPGTRLTVT.